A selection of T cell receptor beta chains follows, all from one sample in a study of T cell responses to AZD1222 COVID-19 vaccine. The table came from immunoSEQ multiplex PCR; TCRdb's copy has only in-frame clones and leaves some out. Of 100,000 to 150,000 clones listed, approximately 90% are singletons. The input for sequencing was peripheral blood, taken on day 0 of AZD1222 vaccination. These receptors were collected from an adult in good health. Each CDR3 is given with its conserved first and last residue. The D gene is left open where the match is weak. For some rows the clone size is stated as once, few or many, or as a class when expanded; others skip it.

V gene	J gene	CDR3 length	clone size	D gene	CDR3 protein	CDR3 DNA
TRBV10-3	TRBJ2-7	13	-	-	CAISEGKVVQQYF	TGTGCCATCAGTGAGGGGAAGGTGGTCCAGCAGTACTTC
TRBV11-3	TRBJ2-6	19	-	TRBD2	CASSRDGASGRSGANVLTF	TGTGCCAGCAGCAGAGACGGGGCTAGCGGGAGATCCGGGGCCAACGTCCTGACTTTC
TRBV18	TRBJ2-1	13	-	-	CASSPRLHNEQFF	TGTGCCAGCTCACCACGACTGCACAATGAGCAGTTCTTC
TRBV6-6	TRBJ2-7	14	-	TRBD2	CASSYEGLLYEQYF	TGTGCCAGCAGTTACGAGGGACTACTATACGAGCAGTACTTC
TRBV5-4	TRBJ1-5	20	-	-	CASSPGNDVREGGPNQPQHF	TGTGCCAGCAGCCCCGGAAATGATGTCAGGGAGGGGGGCCCCAATCAGCCCCAGCATTTT
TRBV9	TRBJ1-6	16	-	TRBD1	CASSPEAGQADSPLHF	TGTGCCAGCAGCCCCGAGGCGGGACAGGCGGATTCACCCCTCCACTTT
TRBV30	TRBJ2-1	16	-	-	CAWSAGTTFSYNEQFF	TGTGCCTGGAGTGCCGGGACAACTTTCTCCTACAATGAGCAGTTCTTC
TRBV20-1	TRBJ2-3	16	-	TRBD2	CSASPLLSGRTDTQYF	TGCAGTGCTAGTCCTCTCCTTAGCGGGAGAACAGATACGCAGTATTTT
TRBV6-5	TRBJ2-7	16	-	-	CASSYAGFQAFHEQYF	TGTGCCAGCAGTTACGCAGGGTTCCAGGCGTTCCACGAGCAGTACTTC
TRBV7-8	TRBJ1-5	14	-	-	CASSPAPSNQPQHF	TGTGCCAGCAGTCCGGCGCCTAGCAATCAGCCCCAGCATTTT
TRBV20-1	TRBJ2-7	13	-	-	CSASSATTHEQYF	TGCAGTGCTAGTAGCGCTACCACCCACGAGCAGTACTTC
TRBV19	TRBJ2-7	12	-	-	CASSRGAGEQYF	TGTGCCAGTAGTCGAGGGGCGGGGGAGCAGTACTTC
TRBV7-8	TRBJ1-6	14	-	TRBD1	CASRPDRDYSPLHF	TGTGCCAGCAGACCGGACAGGGATTATTCACCCCTCCACTTT
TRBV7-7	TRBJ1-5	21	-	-	CASSLAQIGSALPYSNQPQHF	TGTGCTAGCAGCTTAGCGCAAATCGGCAGTGCGCTTCCCTATAGCAATCAGCCCCAGCATTTT
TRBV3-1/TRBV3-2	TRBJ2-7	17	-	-	CASSQVAPGPYTYEQYF	TGTGCCAGCAGCCAAGTGGCCCCGGGGCCGTATACCTACGAGCAGTACTTC
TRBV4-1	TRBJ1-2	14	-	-	CAAGGYSLNYGYTF	TGCGCGGCAGGAGGCTACAGCCTCAACTATGGCTACACCTTC
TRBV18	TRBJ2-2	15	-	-	CASSPRIGDAGELFF	TGTGCCAGCTCACCACGTATCGGGGATGCCGGGGAGCTGTTTTTT
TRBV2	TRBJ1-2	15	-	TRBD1	CASSERQGAYYGYTF	TGTGCCAGCAGTGAACGGCAGGGGGCGTACTATGGCTACACCTTC
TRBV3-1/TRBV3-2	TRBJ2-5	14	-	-	CASSQVRGGETQYF	TGTGCCAGCAGCCAAGTTAGAGGGGGGGAGACCCAGTACTTC
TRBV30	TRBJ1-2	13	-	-	CAWSARTVYGYTF	TGTGCCTGGAGTGCCCGGACGGTCTATGGCTACACCTTC
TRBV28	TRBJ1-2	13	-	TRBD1	CAGGTGNLYGYTF	TGTGCCGGGGGGACAGGGAACCTCTATGGCTACACCTTC
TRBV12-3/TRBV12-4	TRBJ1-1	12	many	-	CASSLQGPEAFF	TGTGCCAGCAGCTTACAGGGACCTGAAGCTTTCTTT
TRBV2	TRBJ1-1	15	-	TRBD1	CASRPESDRGTEAFF	TGTGCCAGCAGGCCAGAATCGGACAGGGGGACTGAAGCTTTCTTT
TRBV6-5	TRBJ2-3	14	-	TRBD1	CASRIQQGADTQYF	TGTGCCAGCAGAATCCAACAGGGGGCAGATACGCAGTATTTT
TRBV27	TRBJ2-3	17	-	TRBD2	CASSLLSGSSRADTQYF	TGTGCCAGCAGTTTACTTAGCGGGTCCTCCCGGGCAGATACGCAGTATTTT
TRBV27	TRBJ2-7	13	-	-	CASSYTGAREQYF	TGTGCCAGCAGTTATACGGGGGCGCGAGAGCAGTACTTC
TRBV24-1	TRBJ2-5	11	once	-	CATSDGTRQYF	TGTGCCACCAGTGATGGGACCAGACAGTACTTC
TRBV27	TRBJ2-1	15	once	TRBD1	CASRPGTGSYNEQFF	TGTGCCAGCAGGCCCGGGACAGGGTCCTACAATGAGCAGTTCTTC
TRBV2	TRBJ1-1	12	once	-	CASSEGSVEAFF	TGTGCCAGCTCGGAGGGTTCGGTTGAAGCTTTCTTT
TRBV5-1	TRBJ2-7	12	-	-	CASRGVHAEQYF	TGCGCCAGCAGGGGGGTTCACGCCGAGCAGTACTTC
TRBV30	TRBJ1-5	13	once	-	CAWRGNRNQPQHF	TGTGCCTGGAGAGGGAATAGGAATCAGCCCCAGCATTTT
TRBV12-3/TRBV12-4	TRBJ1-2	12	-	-	CASNFRGYGYTF	TGTGCCAGCAACTTCCGGGGATATGGCTACACCTTC
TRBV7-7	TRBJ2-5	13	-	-	CASSLSGQETQYF	TGTGCTAGCAGCTTATCAGGGCAAGAGACCCAGTACTTC
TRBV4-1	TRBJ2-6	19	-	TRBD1	CASSQTGTGDFSGANVLTF	TGCGCCAGCAGCCAGACCGGGACAGGGGACTTTTCTGGGGCCAACGTCCTGACTTTC
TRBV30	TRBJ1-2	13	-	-	CAHGAGQDYGYTF	TGTGCCCACGGGGCAGGGCAGGACTATGGCTACACCTTC
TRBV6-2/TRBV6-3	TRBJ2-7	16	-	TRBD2	CASSKLRLAVDYEQYF	TGTGCCAGCAGTAAACTCCGACTAGCGGTAGACTACGAGCAGTACTTC
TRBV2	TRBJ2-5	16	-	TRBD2	CASSGASGLSVETQYF	TGTGCCAGCAGTGGGGCTAGCGGATTAAGTGTGGAGACCCAGTACTTC
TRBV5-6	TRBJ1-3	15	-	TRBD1	CASSYGTGKGNTIYF	TGTGCCAGCAGCTATGGGACAGGGAAAGGAAACACCATATATTTT
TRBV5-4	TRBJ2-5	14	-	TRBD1	CASSRDRGTETQYF	TGTGCCAGCAGCAGGGACAGGGGGACCGAGACCCAGTACTTC
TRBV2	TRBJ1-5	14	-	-	CASSEQGGGQPQHF	TGTGCCAGCAGTGAACAGGGCGGGGGCCAGCCCCAGCATTTT
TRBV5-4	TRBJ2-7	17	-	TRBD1	CASSSAGQGVRPYEQYF	TGTGCCAGCAGCTCGGCCGGACAGGGGGTCAGACCCTACGAGCAGTACTTC
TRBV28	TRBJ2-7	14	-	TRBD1	CASSEMTGGTEQYF	TGTGCCAGCAGTGAAATGACAGGGGGAACCGAGCAGTACTTC
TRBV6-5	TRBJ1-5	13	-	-	CASRDAGDQPQHF	TGTGCCAGCAGAGATGCTGGTGATCAGCCCCAGCATTTT